This entry lists 17 T cell receptor beta chains sequenced from one sample in a study of control samples from healthy donors and cancer patients. Sequencing was performed with immunoSEQ multiplex PCR; in TCRdb, only in-frame clones are kept and a portion is missing. The profile shows around 80,000 clones, roughly 89% of them singletons. Input material: blood. The receptors come from a man aged 50-60 years in good health.

The CDR3 DNA follows: TGTGCCAGCAGTGGTTTGAGCAATCAGCCCCAGCATTTT. The encoded protein is CASSGLSNQPQHF. The chain combines TRBV2 with TRBJ1-5; D unclear. Germline CDR1 and CDR2: SNHLY and FYNNEI. The V and J ends lost 4 bases and 1 base respectively, with 5 bases between them. The CDR3 is 13 residues long.

This clone is a singleton in its sample. The CDR3 nucleotides read TGTGCCAGCAGTAGGGCAGGGGGCTCCTACGAGCAGTACTTC. Its protein product is CASSRAGGSYEQYF. The genes are TRBV28 and TRBJ2-7; 7 positions agree with TRBD1. This CDR3 has 14 amino acids. Germline assignment: CDR1 MDHEN and CDR2 SYDVKM. J gave up 0 bases and V 5 bases, and 4 bases lay outside the gene matches.

This chain uses TRBV6-6 with TRBJ1-1, with 7 bases aligning to TRBD1. The germline gives CDR1 MNHNY, CDR2 SVGAGI (reference sequence). Losses at the gene ends were 7 bases for V and 4 bases for J; bases not matched to a gene: 9. This CDR3 region has 14 residues. The CDR3 region is CASKAGGGITEAFF. CDR3 coding DNA: TGTGCCAGCAAGGCAGGGGGAGGCATCACTGAAGCTTTCTTT.

V and J are TRBV29-1 and TRBJ1-3; D is unresolved. The length of the CDR3 is 15 residues. Trimming took off 6 bases at V and 5 bases at J, with 20 bases between the two ends. Germline lookup yields CDR1 SQVTM and CDR2 ANQGSEA. The CDR3 bases are TGCAGCGTACATTTGGTAAAGGCCGGTCGAAACACCATATATTTT. This codes for CSVHLVKAGRNTIYF.

V gene TRBV12-3 or TRBV12-4 combines with J gene TRBJ2-7; 7 nucleotides match TRBD2. The V gene end was trimmed by 3 bases and the J gene end by 3 bases; junction bases not matched to a gene: 2. The CDR3 is 13 amino acids. This chain's CDR3 is CASSLGGGYEQYF. CDR3 nucleotide sequence: TGTGCCAGCAGTTTGGGGGGGGGCTACGAGCAGTACTTC.

The table lists this clone with a count of one. The gene calls are TRBV19 and TRBJ1-6; TRBD1 matches at 7 bases. The CDR3 totals 14 residues. Germline values: CDR1 LNHDA, CDR2 SQIVND (reference sequence). The V segment lost 5 bases and the J segment 7 bases; nucleotides outside the gene matches: 5. The CDR3 nucleotides are TGTGCCAGTAGTCCGAGACAGGGAAATTCACCCCTCCACTTT. Its protein product is CASSPRQGNSPLHF.

The chain is built from TRBV13 and TRBJ1-3, with a weak D call TRBD1 (5 bases). Germline values: CDR1 PRHDT, CDR2 FYEKMQ (reference sequence). Deletions cut 5 bases from V and 3 bases from J, with 14 bases between. CDR3 length equals 15 residues. The CDR3 coding sequence is TGTGCCAGCAGCCCCCCCCCAGGGTATGGAAACACCATATATTTT. It yields the protein CASSPPPGYGNTIYF.

The V gene is TRBV2, the J gene TRBJ2-2; 7 positions agree with TRBD2. After removal of 6 bases from V and 8 bases from J, the junction contained 6 bases not matched to a gene. Germline CDR1 reads SNHLY; CDR2 reads FYNNEI. The CDR3 contains 13 residues. CDR3 residues: CASRAGETGELFF. The CDR3 region has the DNA TGTGCCAGCAGGGCGGGGGAGACTGGGGAGCTGTTTTTT.

In its sample, this clone was seen once. The gene calls are TRBV7-8 and TRBJ2-7; possible D gene TRBD1, 5 bases. V lost 4 bases and J lost 2, with 12 bases in between. This CDR3 has 14 amino acids. CDR1 is SGHVS, CDR2 FQNEAQ, per germline. CDR3 bases: TGTGCCAGCAGCTCCCAGGGCACTACCTACGAGCAGTACTTC. This sequence encodes CASSSQGTTYEQYF.

The chain joins TRBV4-2 to TRBJ1-1, with TRBD1 identical over 10 bases. Losses at the gene ends were 4 bases for V and 4 bases for J; bases not matched to a gene: 9. CDR1 and CDR2 (germline): LGHNA, YNFKEQ. This CDR3 has 16 amino acids. CDR3 amino acids: CASSLLPGQGSTEAFF. DNA of the CDR3: TGTGCCAGCAGCCTCCTACCGGGACAGGGGTCCACTGAAGCTTTCTTT.

The rearrangement uses TRBV5-1 and TRBJ1-5; 7 positions agree with TRBD1. The V segment lost 4 bases and the J segment 3 bases; nucleotides outside the gene matches: 7. This CDR3 region has 15 residues. Germline V CDR1 and CDR2: SGHRS, YFSETQ. CDR3 sequence reads: CASSLEDRNNQPQHF. The CDR3 DNA is TGCGCCAGCAGCCTAGAGGACAGGAACAATCAGCCCCAGCATTTT.

This clone was detected a few times. The chain combines TRBV7-9 with TRBJ1-4; D ambiguous. This CDR3 spans 15 amino acids. CDR1 and CDR2 (germline): SEHNR, FQNEAQ (reference sequence). V shed 2 bases and J shed 2 bases, with 9 bases lying between them. CDR3 sequence reads: CASSLHGDTNEKLFF. The DNA of the CDR3 is TGTGCCAGCAGCTTACACGGTGATACTAATGAAAAACTGTTTTTT.

This rearrangement joins TRBV5-1 to TRBJ1-3; D gene ambiguous. CDR3 size: 14 residues. Germline CDR1 is SGHRS and CDR2 is YFSETQ. V was pared by 6 bases and J by 0 bases, with 10 bases between. The CDR3 coding sequence is TGCGCCAGCAAGAAAGAATTCTCTGGAAACACCATATATTTT. Its translation is CASKKEFSGNTIYF.

The chain employs TRBV6-5 and TRBJ1-4; D is undetermined. CDR3 size: 14 residues. Germline V gives CDR1 MNHEY, CDR2 SVGAGI. V lost 6 bases, J lost 6 bases, and 14 bases lay in between. CDR3 bases: TGTGCCAGCAGCCTAACGGTCACGGATGAAAAACTGTTTTTT. Translation: CASSLTVTDEKLFF.

The rearrangement links TRBV27 to TRBJ1-5; no reliable D call. The germline V gene encodes CDR1 MNHEY and CDR2 SMNVEV (reference sequence). Between the trimmed V and J ends, which lost 5 bases and 0 bases, there was a span of 8 bases. This CDR3 is built from 14 residues. The CDR3 loop reads CASSAGYSNQPQHF. CDR3 bases: TGTGCCAGCAGTGCCGGTTATAGCAATCAGCCCCAGCATTTT.

The rearrangement joins TRBV5-1 to TRBJ1-1; 8 nucleotides match TRBD1. The CDR3 consists of 12 residues. The V and J ends lost 4 bases and 6 bases, in that order; junction bases with no gene match: 2. Per the germline V gene, CDR1 is SGHRS and CDR2 is YFSETQ. CDR3 in amino acids: CASSIRGPEAFF. As DNA, the CDR3 is TGCGCCAGCAGCATCAGGGGGCCTGAAGCTTTCTTT.

This chain links TRBV2 with TRBJ1-1; D not certain. The CDR3 contains 13 residues. V lost 5 bases, J lost 3 bases, and 10 bases lay in between. The V gene's germline CDR1 is SNHLY and CDR2 FYNNEI. In nucleotides, the CDR3 is TGTGCCAGCAGTTGGGGTATGGACACTGAAGCTTTCTTT. Translating gives CASSWGMDTEAFF.